These T cell receptor beta chains were read from a single sample in a study of blood T cell repertoires in COVID-19. Here immunoSEQ multiplex PCR was the method, and the copy in TCRdb shows in-frame clones only, minus some. The sample consists of under 150,000 clones, 79% of them appearing once. Sequencing was performed on peripheral blood. All receptors derive from an elderly woman with acute or convalescent COVID-19. Each CDR3 is given with its conserved first and last residue. D genes are given only for firm matches. Not every row has a clone size; where given, it reads once, few, many or a size class.

DNA	CDR3	J	size	V	length	D
TGTGCCAGCAGTGTTGGGCCGTCCTACGAGCAGTACTTC	CASSVGPSYEQYF	TRBJ2-7	-	TRBV5-6	13	-
TGCAGCGTCCGCAGAGGCAATTGGGAGACCCAGTACTTC	CSVRRGNWETQYF	TRBJ2-5	-	TRBV29-1	13	-
TGCGCCAGCAGCGTTGGACAGGACGCACACAATGAGCAGTTCTTC	CASSVGQDAHNEQFF	TRBJ2-1	-	TRBV5-1	15	TRBD1
TGTGCCAGCAGCCAACTAGCGACCGGGGAGCTGTTTTTT	CASSQLATGELFF	TRBJ2-2	-	TRBV12-3/TRBV12-4	13	TRBD2
TGTGCCAGTAGTATAGAGCTCCGGGACAGGGTTGGCTACACCTTC	CASSIELRDRVGYTF	TRBJ1-2	-	TRBV19	15	TRBD1
TGTGCCAGCAGCCTTGGACACTTTATTGGTGAGCAGTTCTTC	CASSLGHFIGEQFF	TRBJ2-1	-	TRBV5-8	14	-
TGTGCCAGCAGCGTGGGGACTAGCGGAAACACCGGGGAGCTGTTTTTT	CASSVGTSGNTGELFF	TRBJ2-2	-	TRBV9	16	TRBD2
TGCGCCAGCAGCCATGAGGGCGCAGACTATGGCTACACCTTC	CASSHEGADYGYTF	TRBJ1-2	few	TRBV4-1	14	-
TGTGCCAGCAGCCCACAGGGGGGCGGCACAGATACGCAGTATTTT	CASSPQGGGTDTQYF	TRBJ2-3	-	TRBV7-9	15	TRBD1
TGTGCCAGCAGTTTTGATAAAGTGGGAGGGGGTAATGAGCAGTTCTTC	CASSFDKVGGGNEQFF	TRBJ2-1	-	TRBV28	16	-
TGTGCCAGCAGTTCCAGGGGTGAGTTCTTCACAGATACGCAGTATTTT	CASSSRGEFFTDTQYF	TRBJ2-3	-	TRBV6-2/TRBV6-3	16	-
TGCGCCAGCAGCTTAGACAGGGGGAGCGGTGAAAAACTGTTTTTT	CASSLDRGSGEKLFF	TRBJ1-4	-	TRBV5-1	15	TRBD1
TGCGCCAGCAGCTTAGGAGACACTGAAGCTTTCTTT	CASSLGDTEAFF	TRBJ1-1	-	TRBV5-1	12	-
TGTGCCAGCAGCTTCTTCGGGACAGGGGTAAATGGCTACACCTTC	CASSFFGTGVNGYTF	TRBJ1-2	many	TRBV5-4	15	TRBD1
TGTGCCAGCGAGGACAGTTCCCTATACGAGCAGTACTTC	CASEDSSLYEQYF	TRBJ2-7	-	TRBV19	13	-
TGTGCCAGCAGCTTAGCGACAGAGATGAACACCGGGGAGCTGTTTTTT	CASSLATEMNTGELFF	TRBJ2-2	-	TRBV7-2	16	-
TGTGCCAGTAGTATGGAACAGGCCGTGAACACTGAAGCTTTCTTT	CASSMEQAVNTEAFF	TRBJ1-1	-	TRBV19	15	-
TGCGCCAGCAGCCCCCGCGGGGCTCCGGCCCAGTACTTC	CASSPRGAPAQYF	TRBJ2-5	-	TRBV5-1	13	-
TGTGCCAGCAGCTTGACAGGGAACACTGAAGCTTTCTTT	CASSLTGNTEAFF	TRBJ1-1	-	TRBV5-6	13	-
TGTGCCACCAGTGACCCACAGGGGGCGGGAGAGACCCAGTACTTC	CATSDPQGAGETQYF	TRBJ2-5	-	TRBV24-1	15	TRBD1
TGTGCCACCAGCAGAGAGGCAGGGGGCTCAGATACGCAGTATTTT	CATSREAGGSDTQYF	TRBJ2-3	-	TRBV15	15	TRBD1
TGTGCCAGTAGCACTCTAGCGGGAGGTTACAATGAGCAGTTCTTC	CASSTLAGGYNEQFF	TRBJ2-1	-	TRBV19	15	TRBD2
TGTGCCAGTAGTACACAGGGTCTTGGCAATCAGCCCCAGCATTTT	CASSTQGLGNQPQHF	TRBJ1-5	-	TRBV19	15	-
TGTGCCAGTAGTACCTTAGGGGGACCCTACAATGAGCAGTTCTTC	CASSTLGGPYNEQFF	TRBJ2-1	once	TRBV19	15	-